Sequencing of this TCR beta chain was carried out in a study of blood T cell repertoires in COVID-19. This clone was detected only once. V was cut by 2 bases and J by 4 bases, with 14 bases left in between. Per germline, CDR1 ENHRY and CDR2 SYGVKD. The CDR3 spans 15 residues. Per the original methods: Estimation of nucleated cell counts relied on the amplification of reference gene primers. The data were produced by immunoSEQ multiplex PCR, yet TCRdb's version contains in-frame clones alone and is incomplete. The V and J calls and clone size are taken from that table; D and trimming were inferred from the DNA. The sample includes around 160,000 clones, around four fifths of them seen just once.

The sequenced sample consisted of peripheral blood. This sequence joins TRBV10-3 and TRBJ1-2; perhaps TRBD1 as D (6 bases). The sequence derives from a human donor in a cohort sampled during active COVID-19. The CDR3 DNA sequence: TGTGCCATCAGTGAGGTACAGGGCGTCGGCTATGGCTACACCTTC. Translating it yields CAISEVQGVGYGYTF.